The 4 T cell receptor beta chains reported below all come from one sample, sequenced in a study of blood T cell repertoires in COVID-19. Generated by immunoSEQ multiplex PCR, the TCRdb table keeps only in-frame clones and is missing some. The table has about 140,000 clones, around nine tenths seen once. The sample consisted of peripheral blood. The receptors derive from a human donor in a cohort sampled during active COVID-19.

The chain links TRBV6-4 to TRBJ1-1; 8 bases are a match to TRBD1. Germline CDR1 reads MRHNA; CDR2 reads SNTAGT. After removal of 4 bases from V and 4 bases from J, the junction contained 8 bases not matched to a gene. The CDR3 contains 15 residues. The CDR3 DNA reads as TGTGCCAGCAGTGGAAAAGACAGGGGAGGCACTGAAGCTTTCTTT. This translates into CASSGKDRGGTEAFF.

Only a few counts were recorded for this clone. The chain's CDR3 is CASSPFRGGSGQFF. The CDR3 nucleotides are TGCGCCAGCAGCCCATTCCGAGGAGGGTCGGGGCAGTTCTTC. The chain links TRBV4-1 to TRBJ2-1, with D tentatively TRBD2 (6 bases). The CDR3 is 14 residues long. The germline V gene has CDR1 MGHRA and CDR2 YSYEKL. V gave up 4 bases and J gave up 12 bases, with 19 bases separating them.

A few counts support this clone. The CDR3 nucleotides are TGTGCCAGCAGTTACTCGCAGGGTACCAATCAGCCCCAGCATTTT. Residues: CASSYSQGTNQPQHF. The rearrangement joins TRBV6-5 to TRBJ1-5, with a tentative D call TRBD1 (5 bases). The germline CDR1 and CDR2 sequences are MNHEY and SVGAGI. The ends were cut back, 0 bases at V and 3 bases at J, with 9 bases in the middle. The CDR3 is 15 amino acids.

V is TRBV28 and J is TRBJ1-1, with 7 nucleotides matching TRBD1. V lost 6 bases to trimming and J lost 4 bases; unmatched junction nucleotides: 8. The CDR3 covers 14 residues. Germline V CDR1 and CDR2: MDHEN, SYDVKM. Written as DNA, the CDR3 is TGTGCCAGCAGATTCAGGGGGGCGGGCACTGAAGCTTTCTTT. Translation gives CASRFRGAGTEAFF.